One sample yielded the 23 T cell receptor beta chains listed below, sequenced in a study of blood T cell repertoires in COVID-19. Profiling relied on immunoSEQ multiplex PCR, and the TCRdb table lists in-frame clones only, not all of them. The table shows tens of thousands of clones, with 87% occurring only once. The specimen was peripheral blood. The receptors here all came from a woman aged 45-65 years with active or convalescent COVID-19.

The rearrangement links TRBV5-5 to TRBJ2-7; D perhaps matches TRBD1 (6 bases). Germline V gives CDR1 SGHKS, CDR2 YYEKEE (reference sequence). V gave up 2 bases and J gave up 5 bases, with 11 bases separating them. The CDR3 is 13 residues long. CDR3 coding DNA: TGTGCCAGCAGCTTACCAGGGGTAGACGAGCAGTACTTC. Protein: CASSLPGVDEQYF.

The rearrangement joins TRBV4-1 to TRBJ1-5; the D is unclear. CDR1 MGHRA and CDR2 YSYEKL come from the germline V gene. The CDR3 runs to 13 residues. The ends were cut back, 0 bases at V and 6 bases at J, with 6 bases in the middle. CDR3 region: CASSQEAGQPQHF. CDR3 bases: TGCGCCAGCAGCCAAGAGGCGGGTCAGCCCCAGCATTTT.

CDR3 loop: CASRPSGTGEAFF. CDR3 nucleotides: TGTGCCAGCAGACCCTCCGGGACAGGGGAGGCTTTCTTT. The rearrangement links TRBV6-5 to TRBJ1-1; 10 nucleotides match TRBD1. CDR1 is MNHEY, CDR2 SVGAGI, per germline. The CDR3 has 13 amino acids. Trimming cost V 6 bases and J 11 bases; bases outside gene matches: 9.

The chain joins TRBV7-9 to TRBJ2-1; D gene uncertain. V lost 2 bases and J lost 5, with 4 bases in between. Germline values: CDR1 SEHNR, CDR2 FQNEAQ (reference sequence). This CDR3 is built from 12 residues. CDR3 DNA: TGTGCCAGCAGCTTAACAAACAATGAGCAGTTCTTC. Protein: CASSLTNNEQFF.

The chain is built from TRBV7-8 and TRBJ1-4; TRBD1 is a possible D gene (5 bases). CDR3 length: 15 residues. Looked up from germline, CDR1 is SGHVS and CDR2 is FQNEAQ. The ends were cut back, 5 bases at V and 7 bases at J, with 17 bases in the middle. In DNA form, the CDR3 reads TGTGCCAGCAGCCCGGGGGGAGGGAGTGGTGAAAAACTGTTTTTT. Protein sequence: CASSPGGGSGEKLFF.

The table lists this clone with a count of one. The J gene is TRBJ2-7, the V gene TRBV7-9; TRBD2 aligns across 9 bases. The V segment lost 5 bases and the J segment 7 bases; nucleotides outside the gene matches: 12. Germline CDR1 reads SEHNR; CDR2 reads FQNEAQ (reference sequence). The CDR3 contains 15 residues. The CDR3 DNA reads TGTGCCAGCAGCCGCGTCAGCGGGGGGATCGGTGAGCAGTACTTC. Its translation: CASSRVSGGIGEQYF. The full variable domain, with the rest looked up from reference TRBV7-9 and TRBJ2-7, is DTGVSQNPRHKITKRGQNVTFRCDPISEHNRLYWYRQTLGQGPEFLTYFQNEAQLEKSRLLSDRFSAERPKGSFSTLEIQRTEQGDSAMYLCASSRVSGGIGEQYFGPGTRLTVT.

The J gene is TRBJ1-2, the V gene TRBV6-2 or TRBV6-3; TRBD1 is a possible D gene (5 bases). CDR3 length: 16 residues. V lost 6 bases and J lost 1, with 18 bases in between. CDR1 MNHEY and CDR2 SVGEGT come from the germline V gene. CDR3 protein: CASSSLPGLLNYGYTF. CDR3 nucleotide sequence: TGTGCCAGCAGCTCACTGCCGGGACTACTTAACTATGGCTACACCTTC.

This rearrangement joins TRBV7-9 to TRBJ1-6; D may be TRBD1 (6 bases). From germline, CDR1 is SEHNR and CDR2 FQNEAQ (reference sequence). The V and J ends lost 5 bases and 8 bases respectively, with 19 bases between them. There are 16 residues in the CDR3. The CDR3 here is CASSALGGGAYSPLHF. CDR3 bases: TGTGCCAGCAGCGCATTAGGGGGGGGCGCCTATTCACCCCTCCACTTT.

This chain uses TRBV10-3 with TRBJ1-3, with 8 positions matching TRBD1. The CDR3 has 15 amino acids. Germline V gives CDR1 ENHRY, CDR2 SYGVKD. V lost 4 bases, J lost 4 bases, and 6 bases stayed unmatched. The DNA of the CDR3 is TGTGCCATCAGTGCTGATCGGGACAGGGGAAACACCATATATTTT. Its translation: CAISADRDRGNTIYF.

The chain couples TRBV19 to TRBJ1-5; D possibly corresponds to TRBD1 (6 bases). The CDR3 length is 17 residues. Trimming stripped 6 bases from V and 1 base from J, with 19 bases between. In germline, CDR1 is LNHDA, CDR2 SQIVND (reference sequence). In DNA, the CDR3 is TGTGCCAGTAGCCACCCGGGTGCAGGGGCCAGCAATCAGCCCCAGCATTTT. Protein: CASSHPGAGASNQPQHF.

The rearrangement links TRBV15 to TRBJ1-5; no firm D call. The CDR3 totals 16 residues. The germline V and J ends were trimmed by 0 bases and 3 bases, with 12 bases remaining between them. Germline CDR1 is LNHNV and CDR2 is YYDKDF (reference sequence). The CDR3 loop reads CATSRERSANNQPQHF. Here the CDR3 DNA reads TGTGCCACCAGCAGAGAGAGGTCAGCTAACAATCAGCCCCAGCATTTT.

V is TRBV6-5 and J is TRBJ2-7; TRBD1 matches 7 bases. V shed 0 bases and J 6 bases; nucleotides not matched to a gene: 2. The CDR3 is 13 residues long. Looked up from germline, CDR1 is MNHEY and CDR2 is SVGAGI. CDR3 loop: CASSYSTGREQYF. CDR3 coding DNA: TGTGCCAGCAGTTACTCGACAGGGCGCGAGCAGTACTTC.

The chain couples TRBV5-4 to TRBJ1-2; D is possibly TRBD1 (6 bases). Germline values: CDR1 SGHNT, CDR2 YYREEE (reference sequence). V was trimmed by 2 bases and J by 5 bases, leaving 13 bases between them. CDR3 length: 14 amino acids. CDR3 amino acids: CASSFSNREYGYTF. In DNA, the CDR3 is TGTGCCAGCAGCTTTTCAAACAGGGAATATGGCTACACCTTC.

This chain connects TRBV15 to TRBJ1-4, with 9 bases fitting TRBD1. The junction had 14 bases not matched to a gene; V was cut back by 3 bases and J by 6 bases. The CDR3 is 18 amino acids. Germline V gene data show CDR1 as LNHNV and CDR2 as YYDKDF (reference sequence). CDR3 residues: CATSSRTRDRVIYEKLFF. The CDR3 bases are TGTGCCACCAGCAGTCGCACTAGGGACAGGGTTATATATGAAAAACTGTTTTTT.

J is TRBJ1-1 and V is TRBV4-2, with D perhaps matching TRBD1 (6 bases). With 2 bases removed from V and 3 bases from J, the gap between germline ends came to 13 bases. The CDR3 runs to 15 residues. The germline CDR1 and CDR2 sequences are LGHNA and YNFKEQ. CDR3 region: CASSQLGQTHTEAFF. CDR3 DNA: TGTGCCAGCAGCCAACTCGGACAGACCCACACTGAAGCTTTCTTT.

This rearrangement joins TRBV7-8 to TRBJ2-6; 7 bases fit TRBD1. This CDR3 region has 18 residues. J gave up 0 bases and V 1 base, and 6 bases lay outside the gene matches. The germline CDR1 and CDR2 sequences are SGHVS and FQNEAQ. The CDR3 protein is CASSLGAGGYSGANVLTF. Written as DNA, the CDR3 is TGTGCCAGCAGCTTAGGCGCAGGGGGATACTCTGGGGCCAACGTCCTGACTTTC.

The chain has TRBV7-2 and TRBJ1-2; 9 bases map to TRBD1. The CDR3 sequence is 16 residues long. Germline V gives CDR1 SGHTA, CDR2 FQGNSA. V lost 4 bases, J lost 3 bases, and 9 bases stayed unmatched. The CDR3 DNA follows: TGTGCCAGCAGCTACGATGCCGGGACAGGGCACTATGGCTACACCTTC. It translates to CASSYDAGTGHYGYTF. Looking up the rest from reference TRBV7-2 and TRBJ1-2 gives the full variable domain: GAGVSQSPSNKVTEKGKDVELRCDPISGHTALYWYRQSLGQGLEFLIYFQGNSAPDKSGLPSDRFSAERTGGSVSTLTIQRTQQEDSAVYLCASSYDAGTGHYGYTFGSGTRLTVV.

This clone has just one count. The rearrangement links TRBV4-2 to TRBJ1-1; 7 bases agree with TRBD1. Germline V gene lookup returns CDR1 LGHNA and CDR2 YNFKEQ. J gave up 0 bases and V 1 base, and 11 bases lay outside the gene matches. This CDR3 is built from 18 residues. This chain's CDR3 is CASSQGPRGHTLNTEAFF. The CDR3 coding sequence is TGTGCCAGCAGCCAAGGTCCAAGGGGGCATACGTTGAACACTGAAGCTTTCTTT.

The V call is TRBV7-9, the J call TRBJ1-2, with 7 bases that match TRBD1. This CDR3 region has 14 residues. The germline CDR1 and CDR2 sequences are SEHNR and FQNEAQ (reference sequence). The junction had 12 bases not matched to a gene; V was cut back by 4 bases and J by 10 bases. CDR3 residues: CASSYILGQADYTF. The CDR3 nucleotides are TGTGCCAGCAGCTATATCCTAGGACAGGCGGACTACACCTTC.

V gene TRBV7-8 combines with J gene TRBJ1-1; 7 positions match TRBD1. V lost 5 bases, J lost 1 base, and 7 bases stayed unmatched. Per germline, CDR1 SGHVS and CDR2 FQNEAQ. The CDR3 has 15 residues. CDR3 in DNA: TGTGCCAGCAGCCCGCTGGACAGGAGGAACACTGAAGCTTTCTTT. Translated: CASSPLDRRNTEAFF. Combining the CDR3 with reference TRBV7-8 and TRBJ1-1 gives the whole variable domain GAGVSQSPRYKVAKRGQDVALRCDPISGHVSLFWYQQALGQGPEFLTYFQNEAQLDKSGLPSDRFFAERPEGSVSTLKIQRTQQEDSAVYLCASSPLDRRNTEAFFGQGTRLTVV.

CDR3 coding DNA: TGTGCCAGCAGTTTACCGGGGGGGCGGTACGAGCAGTACTTC. Translating it yields CASSLPGGRYEQYF. The V and J genes are TRBV28 and TRBJ2-7; TRBD2 matches 8 bases. The ends lost 2 bases at V and 4 bases at J; junction bases unmatched: 4. Germline values: CDR1 MDHEN, CDR2 SYDVKM. The CDR3 length is 14 residues.

This rearrangement joins TRBV5-6 to TRBJ1-4; tentatively, D is TRBD1 (5 bases). Trimming took 2 bases from V and 7 from J, leaving 24 bases between them. This CDR3 region has 18 residues. Germline CDR1 is SGHDT and CDR2 is YYEEEE. The CDR3 reads CASSFGRTGGLSSEKLFF. In DNA, the CDR3 is TGTGCCAGCAGCTTCGGTAGAACCGGGGGACTCAGCAGTGAAAAACTGTTTTTT. Together with reference TRBV5-6 and TRBJ1-4, the CDR3 gives the full variable domain: DAGVTQSPTHLIKTRGQQVTLRCSPKSGHDTVSWYQQALGQGPQFIFQYYEEEERQRGNFPDRFSGHQFPNYSSELNVNALLLGDSALYLCASSFGRTGGLSSEKLFFGSGTQLSVL.

In regard to this clone: Other DNA sequences in the sample encode the same CDR3. The CDR3 DNA follows: TGTGCCAGCAGTTACTCGAGGCAGTCTGGGGCCAACGTCCTGACTTTC. Encoded protein: CASSYSRQSGANVLTF. The V call is TRBV6-5, the J call TRBJ2-6; D not certain. The CDR3 length is 16 residues. The V gene lost 0 bases and the J gene lost 1 base, with 7 bases spanning the gap. Germline V lookup: CDR1 MNHEY, CDR2 SVGAGI.